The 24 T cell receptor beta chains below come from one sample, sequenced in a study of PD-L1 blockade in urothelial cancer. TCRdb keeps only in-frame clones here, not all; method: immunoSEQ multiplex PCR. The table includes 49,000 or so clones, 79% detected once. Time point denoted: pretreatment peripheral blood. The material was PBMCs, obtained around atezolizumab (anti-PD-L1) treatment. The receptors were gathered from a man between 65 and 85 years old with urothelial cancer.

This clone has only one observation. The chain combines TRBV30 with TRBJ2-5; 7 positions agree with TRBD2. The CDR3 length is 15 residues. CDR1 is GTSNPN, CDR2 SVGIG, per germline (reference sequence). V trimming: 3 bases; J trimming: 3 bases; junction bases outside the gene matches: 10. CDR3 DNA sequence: TGTGCCTGGAGCTCGGGGCTAGCGGATAAAGAGACCCAGTACTTC. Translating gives CAWSSGLADKETQYF.

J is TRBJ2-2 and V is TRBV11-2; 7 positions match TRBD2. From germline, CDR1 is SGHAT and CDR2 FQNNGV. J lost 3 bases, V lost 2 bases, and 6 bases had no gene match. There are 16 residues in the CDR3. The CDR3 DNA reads TGTGCCAGCAGCTTATCACTAGCGCAGTACACCGGGGAGCTGTTTTTT. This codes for CASSLSLAQYTGELFF.

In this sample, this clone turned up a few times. As DNA, the CDR3 is TGTGCCAGCAGGGACAGGGACGGAAACACCATATATTTT. Amino acid sequence: CASRDRDGNTIYF. The gene calls are TRBV6-1 and TRBJ1-3; 8 bases are shared with TRBD1. After removal of 6 bases from V and 4 bases from J, the junction contained 2 bases not matched to a gene. There are 13 residues in the CDR3. CDR1 and CDR2 from the germline V gene are MNHNS and SASEGT.

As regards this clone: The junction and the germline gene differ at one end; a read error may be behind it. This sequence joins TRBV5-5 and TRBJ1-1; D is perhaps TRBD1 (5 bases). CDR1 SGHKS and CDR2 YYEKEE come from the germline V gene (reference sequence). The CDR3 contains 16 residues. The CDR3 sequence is CASRLGQGYLGTEAFF. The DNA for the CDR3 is TGTGCCAGCAGATTGGGGCAGGGATACCTGGGGACTGAAGCTTTCTTT.

The DNA of the CDR3 is TGTGCCAGCAGTGAAACAGGGTACGAGCAGTACTTC. Its protein is CASSETGYEQYF. The chain combines TRBV6-1 with TRBJ2-7, with D maybe TRBD1 (6 bases). The V gene lost 2 bases and the J gene lost 4 bases, with 6 bases spanning the gap. Looked up from germline, CDR1 is MNHNS and CDR2 is SASEGT. This CDR3 has 12 residues.

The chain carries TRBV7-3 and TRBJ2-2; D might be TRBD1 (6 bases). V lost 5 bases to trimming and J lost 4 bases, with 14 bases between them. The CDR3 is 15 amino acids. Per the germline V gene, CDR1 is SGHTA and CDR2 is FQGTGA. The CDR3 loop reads CASSLRQAGTGELFF. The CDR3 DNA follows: TGTGCCAGCAGCCTTCGACAGGCTGGCACCGGGGAGCTGTTTTTT.

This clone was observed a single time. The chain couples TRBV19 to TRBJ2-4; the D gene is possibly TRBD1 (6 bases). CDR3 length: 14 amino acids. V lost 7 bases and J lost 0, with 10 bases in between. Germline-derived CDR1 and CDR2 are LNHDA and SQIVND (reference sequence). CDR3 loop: CASNPTGAKNIQYF. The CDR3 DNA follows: TGTGCCAGTAATCCGACAGGAGCCAAAAACATTCAGTACTTC.

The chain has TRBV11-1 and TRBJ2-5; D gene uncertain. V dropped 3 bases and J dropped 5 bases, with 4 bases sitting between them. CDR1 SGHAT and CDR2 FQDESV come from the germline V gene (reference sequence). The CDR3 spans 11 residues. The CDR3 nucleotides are TGTGCCAGCAGCTTGGGCGAGACCCAGTACTTC. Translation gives CASSLGETQYF.

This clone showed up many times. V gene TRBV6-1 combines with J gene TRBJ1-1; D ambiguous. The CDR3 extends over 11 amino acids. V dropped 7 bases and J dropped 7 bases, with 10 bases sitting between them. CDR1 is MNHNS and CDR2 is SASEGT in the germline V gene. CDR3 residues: CASTRMSEAFF. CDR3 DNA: TGTGCCAGCACTAGGATGAGTGAAGCTTTCTTT.

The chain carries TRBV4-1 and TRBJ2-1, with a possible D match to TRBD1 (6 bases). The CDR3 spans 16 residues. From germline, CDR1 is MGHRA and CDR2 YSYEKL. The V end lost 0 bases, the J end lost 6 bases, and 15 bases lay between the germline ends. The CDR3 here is CASSQEPQGNGNEQFF. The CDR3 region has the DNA TGCGCCAGCAGCCAAGAACCACAGGGAAATGGCAATGAGCAGTTCTTC.

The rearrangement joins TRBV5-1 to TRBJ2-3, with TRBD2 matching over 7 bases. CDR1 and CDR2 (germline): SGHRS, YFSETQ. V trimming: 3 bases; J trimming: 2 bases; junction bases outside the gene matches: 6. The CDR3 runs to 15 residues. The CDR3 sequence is CASSSRTRTTDTQYF. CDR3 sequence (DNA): TGCGCCAGCAGCTCCAGGACTAGAACCACAGATACGCAGTATTTT.

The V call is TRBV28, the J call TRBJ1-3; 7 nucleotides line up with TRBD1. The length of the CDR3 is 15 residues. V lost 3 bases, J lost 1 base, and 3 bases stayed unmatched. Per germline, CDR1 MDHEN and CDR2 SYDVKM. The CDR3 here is CASSFMTGSGNTIYF. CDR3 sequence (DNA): TGTGCCAGCAGTTTTATGACAGGGTCTGGAAACACCATATATTTT.

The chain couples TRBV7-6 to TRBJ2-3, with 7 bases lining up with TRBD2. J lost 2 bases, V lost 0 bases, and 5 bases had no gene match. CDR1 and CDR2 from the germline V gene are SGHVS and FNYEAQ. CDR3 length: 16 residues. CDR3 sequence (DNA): TGTGCCAGCAGCTTAGCGGCTAGCGGAGCCACAGATACGCAGTATTTT. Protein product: CASSLAASGATDTQYF.

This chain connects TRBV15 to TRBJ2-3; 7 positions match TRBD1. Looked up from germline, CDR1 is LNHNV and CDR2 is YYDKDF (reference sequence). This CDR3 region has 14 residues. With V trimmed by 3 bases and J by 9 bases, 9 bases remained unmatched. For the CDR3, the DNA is TGTGCCACCAGCAGGAACAGGGGCAGGGACACGCAGTATTTT. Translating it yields CATSRNRGRDTQYF.

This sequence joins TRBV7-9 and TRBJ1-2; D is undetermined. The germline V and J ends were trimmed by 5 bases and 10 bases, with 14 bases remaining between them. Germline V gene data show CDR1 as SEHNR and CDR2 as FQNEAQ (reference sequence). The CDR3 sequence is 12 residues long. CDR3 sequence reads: CASSPIRENYTF. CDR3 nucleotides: TGTGCCAGCAGCCCTATTAGGGAGAACTACACCTTC.

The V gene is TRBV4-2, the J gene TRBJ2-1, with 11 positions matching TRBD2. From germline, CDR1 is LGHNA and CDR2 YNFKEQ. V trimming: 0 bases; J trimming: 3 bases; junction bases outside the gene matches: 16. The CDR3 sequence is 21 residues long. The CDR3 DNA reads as TGTGCCAGCAGCCAAGATTCGACTAGCGGGACCTTAAGGGCGAGCTACAATGAGCAGTTCTTC. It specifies CASSQDSTSGTLRASYNEQFF.

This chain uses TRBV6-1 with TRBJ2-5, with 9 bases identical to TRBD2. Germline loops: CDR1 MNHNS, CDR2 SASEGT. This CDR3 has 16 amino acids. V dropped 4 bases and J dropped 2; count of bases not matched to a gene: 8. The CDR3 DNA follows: TGTGCCAGCAGTGCCACTCCTGGACTAGCGCAAGAGACCCAGTACTTC. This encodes CASSATPGLAQETQYF.

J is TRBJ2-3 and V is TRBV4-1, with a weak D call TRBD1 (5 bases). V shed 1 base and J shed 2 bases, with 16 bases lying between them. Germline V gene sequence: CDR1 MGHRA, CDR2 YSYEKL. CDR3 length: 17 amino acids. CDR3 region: CASSQGGSSTFTDTQYF. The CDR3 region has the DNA TGCGCCAGCAGCCAAGGGGGCTCCTCTACTTTCACAGATACGCAGTATTTT.

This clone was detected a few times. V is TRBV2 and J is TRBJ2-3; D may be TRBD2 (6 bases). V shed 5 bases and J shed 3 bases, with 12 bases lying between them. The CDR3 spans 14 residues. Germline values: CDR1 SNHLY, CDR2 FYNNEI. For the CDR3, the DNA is TGTGCCAGCAGTCTTGCGGGGAGAACAGATACGCAGTATTTT. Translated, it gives CASSLAGRTDTQYF.

CDR3 DNA sequence: TGTGCCCTCGATCGGACTGTGTTAGATACGCAGTATTTT. This translates into CALDRTVLDTQYF. This sequence joins TRBV30 and TRBJ2-3, with D possibly being TRBD2 (5 bases). Germline V gene data show CDR1 as GTSNPN and CDR2 as SVGIG (reference sequence). Trimming removed 8 bases at V and 5 bases at J, with 17 bases between. The CDR3 sequence is 13 residues long. Full variable domain (missing parts from reference TRBV30 and TRBJ2-3): SQTIHQWPATLVQPVGSPLSLECTVEGTSNPNLYWYRQAAGRGLQLLFYSVGIGQISSEVPQNLSASRPQDRQFILSSKKLLLSDSGFYLCALDRTVLDTQYFGPGTRLTVL.

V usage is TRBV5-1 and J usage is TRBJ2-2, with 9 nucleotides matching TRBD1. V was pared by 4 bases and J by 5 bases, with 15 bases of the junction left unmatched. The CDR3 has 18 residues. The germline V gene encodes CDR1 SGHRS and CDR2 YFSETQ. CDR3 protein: CASSTQPPGQGGTGELFF. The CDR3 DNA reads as TGCGCCAGCAGCACCCAACCCCCGGGACAGGGTGGGACCGGGGAGCTGTTTTTT.

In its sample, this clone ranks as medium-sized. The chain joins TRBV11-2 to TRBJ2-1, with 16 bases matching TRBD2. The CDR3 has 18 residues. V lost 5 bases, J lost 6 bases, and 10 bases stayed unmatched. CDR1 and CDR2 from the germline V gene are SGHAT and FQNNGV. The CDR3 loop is CASSPGTSGRVFSNEQFF. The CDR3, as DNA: TGTGCCAGCAGCCCCGGGACTAGCGGGAGGGTTTTTTCCAATGAGCAGTTCTTC.

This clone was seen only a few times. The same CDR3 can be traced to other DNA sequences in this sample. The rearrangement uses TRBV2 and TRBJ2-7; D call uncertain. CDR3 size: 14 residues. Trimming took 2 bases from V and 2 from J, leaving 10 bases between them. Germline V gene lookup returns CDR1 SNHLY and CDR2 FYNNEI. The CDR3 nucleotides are TGTGCCAGCAGTGAACGGCCGGGTGCCTACGAGCAGTACTTC. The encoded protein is CASSERPGAYEQYF.

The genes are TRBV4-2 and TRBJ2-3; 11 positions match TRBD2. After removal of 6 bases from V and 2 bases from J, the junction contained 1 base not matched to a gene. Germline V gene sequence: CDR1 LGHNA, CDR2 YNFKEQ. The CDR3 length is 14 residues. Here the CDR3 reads CASRGLAATDTQYF. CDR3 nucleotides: TGTGCCAGCAGGGGACTAGCGGCCACAGATACGCAGTATTTT.